This entry is about one T cell receptor (beta chain). The protocol was immunoSEQ multiplex PCR, while the TCRdb copy is restricted to in-frame clones and leaves out a portion. The data show 30,000 to 45,000 clones, about 90% seen once. The record originates from a study of T cell changes during pregnancy in multiple sclerosis. Germline values: CDR1 SGHVS, CDR2 FNYEAQ. V dropped 5 bases and J dropped 2 bases, with 12 bases sitting between them. This CDR3 spans 14 amino acids. The material sequenced was CD8+ T cells from peripheral blood mononuclear cells, taken before pregnancy. The rearrangement uses TRBV7-6 and TRBJ1-1; D call uncertain. The source is a female donor with multiple sclerosis, enrolled in a pregnancy study. The CDR3 DNA reads as TGTGCCAGCAGCCCTTCGTTTAGAAACACTGAAGCTTTCTTT. Translating it yields CASSPSFRNTEAFF.